One and the same sample provided the 20 T cell receptor beta chains below, sequenced in a study of regulatory and conventional T cells in RAG deficiency. Genomic DNA came from blood conventional CD4+ T cells gated CD25-low CD127-high. Only in-frame clones appear in the TCRdb table, and some are missing; sequencing was by immunoSEQ multiplex PCR. The sample lists 20,000 to 25,000 clones, 95% to 97% occurring once. These data were also reused for a study on regulatory T cells. This second study notes: Primers: 52 TRBV forward and 13 TRBJ reverse.

Source material: CD25- CD4+ T cells sorted from blood. These receptors originate from a human donor in good health.

The rearrangement uses TRBV2 and TRBJ1-2, with 7 positions matching TRBD1. This CDR3 has 16 residues. Germline loops: CDR1 SNHLY, CDR2 FYNNEI. V trimming: 3 bases; J trimming: 6 bases; junction bases outside the gene matches: 13. CDR3 amino acids: CASSELIQGTGNGYTF. CDR3 DNA: TGTGCCAGCAGTGAGTTAATACAGGGGACGGGGAATGGCTACACCTTC.

The chain has TRBV30 and TRBJ2-7; 10 bases match TRBD1. This CDR3 is built from 16 residues. The V and J ends lost 8 bases and 2 bases, in that order; junction bases with no gene match: 15. Germline V gene sequence: CDR1 GTSNPN, CDR2 SVGIG (reference sequence). The CDR3 sequence: CAGDVYRDRGTYEQYF. CDR3 DNA sequence: TGTGCCGGAGATGTATACCGGGACAGGGGCACCTACGAGCAGTACTTC.

The chain employs TRBV4-2 and TRBJ2-2, with a tentative D call TRBD2 (6 bases). V lost 1 base to trimming and J lost 1 base, with 13 bases between them. The germline V gene encodes CDR1 LGHNA and CDR2 YNFKEQ. The CDR3 spans 17 residues. The CDR3 here is CASSQGGDGGNTGELFF. The DNA of the CDR3 is TGTGCCAGCAGCCAAGGCGGGGACGGGGGGAACACCGGGGAGCTGTTTTTT.

The gene calls are TRBV5-1 and TRBJ1-2; 11 positions match TRBD1. With 0 bases clipped from V and 4 bases from J, the junction kept 2 bases outside the gene matches. CDR3 size: 15 residues. Germline V gene lookup returns CDR1 SGHRS and CDR2 YFSETQ. This CDR3 is CASSLVGTGGYGYTF. CDR3 coding DNA: TGCGCCAGCAGCTTGGTGGGGACAGGGGGCTATGGCTACACCTTC.

The rearrangement uses TRBV7-3 and TRBJ2-4; no definite D call. Germline V CDR1 and CDR2: SGHTA, FQGTGA. The CDR3 contains 14 residues. The V gene lost 5 bases and the J gene lost 4 bases, with 12 bases spanning the gap. CDR3 protein: CASSPTSAKNIQYF. The CDR3 DNA sequence: TGTGCCAGCAGCCCGACATCGGCAAAAAACATTCAGTACTTC. Supplemented by reference TRBV7-3 and TRBJ2-4, the full variable domain reads GAGVSQTPSNKVTEKGKYVELRCDPISGHTALYWYRQSLGQGPEFLIYFQGTGAADDSGLPNDRFFAVRPEGSVSTLKIQRTERGDSAVYLCASSPTSAKNIQYFGAGTRLSVL.

This chain joins TRBV5-1 and TRBJ1-3; the D is unclear. Germline loops: CDR1 SGHRS, CDR2 YFSETQ. The V gene lost 8 bases and the J gene lost 2 bases, with 11 bases spanning the gap. The length of the CDR3 is 13 residues. In DNA form, the CDR3 reads TGCGCCAGATTAAAGGGAGCTGGAAACACCATATATTTT. It specifies CARLKGAGNTIYF.

V usage is TRBV10-3 and J usage is TRBJ1-2; D is perhaps TRBD1 (6 bases). V lost 3 bases, J lost 8 bases, and 13 bases lay in between. The CDR3 consists of 13 residues. Per the germline V gene, CDR1 is ENHRY and CDR2 is SYGVKD. The CDR3 DNA is TGTGCCATCAGTGATTGGGACACGGGGGGCTACACCTTC. Protein: CAISDWDTGGYTF.

The chain combines TRBV10-3 with TRBJ1-1, with D possibly matching TRBD1 (5 bases). Germline CDR1 is ENHRY and CDR2 is SYGVKD. The CDR3 runs to 11 residues. V was trimmed by 6 bases and J by 5 bases, leaving 7 bases between them. DNA for the CDR3: TGTGCCATCAGCGGGGGGACTGAAGCTTTCTTT. It encodes CAISGGTEAFF.

The rearrangement links TRBV5-1 to TRBJ2-6; 8 bases are shared with TRBD1. CDR3 length: 17 residues. Germline values: CDR1 SGHRS, CDR2 YFSETQ. V lost 0 bases, J lost 2 bases, and 4 bases stayed unmatched. The CDR3 DNA is TGCGCCAGCAGCTTGGCTCCGGGACAGGCTGGGGCCAACGTCCTGACTTTC. Protein product: CASSLAPGQAGANVLTF.

The chain carries TRBV5-4 and TRBJ1-4; 9 bases line up with TRBD1. CDR1 SGHNT and CDR2 YYREEE come from the germline V gene (reference sequence). V dropped 2 bases and J dropped 6; count of bases not matched to a gene: 8. The length of the CDR3 is 16 residues. CDR3 in DNA: TGTGCCAGCAGCTTTAAACAGGGGGCGGCAGATGAAAAACTGTTTTTT. Protein sequence: CASSFKQGAADEKLFF.

V and J are TRBV9 and TRBJ2-5; no clear D gene. The CDR3 spans 15 residues. Trimming pared 0 bases from V and 4 bases from J, leaving 13 bases between. CDR1 is SGDLS, CDR2 YYNGEE, per germline. The CDR3 protein is CASSVGSIGRETQYF. Written as DNA, the CDR3 is TGTGCCAGCAGCGTAGGATCTATCGGTCGAGAGACCCAGTACTTC.

The chain combines TRBV5-1 with TRBJ2-3, with D possibly being TRBD2 (7 bases). The length of the CDR3 is 14 residues. Germline assignment: CDR1 SGHRS and CDR2 YFSETQ. Trimming shortened V by 2 bases and J by 6 bases, and 13 bases separated the two germline ends. The CDR3: CASSFSGGPDTQYF. The CDR3 DNA reads TGCGCCAGCAGCTTTTCGGGGGGCCCCGATACGCAGTATTTT.

The chain uses TRBV21-1 and TRBJ1-2. TRBV21-1 is labeled a pseudogene. The CDR3 has 13 residues. DNA for the CDR3: TGTGCCAGTCCGGCGGGGGCGAACTATGGCTACACCTTC. Translation gives CASPAGANYGYTF.

The chain has TRBV4-1 and TRBJ1-6; 10 bases agree with TRBD1. Trimming at V came to 3 bases and at J to 5 bases, leaving 7 bases not matched to a gene. CDR3 length: 17 residues. The germline CDR1 and CDR2 sequences are MGHRA and YSYEKL. The CDR3 coding sequence is TGCGCCAGCAGCCATGAGAAAGGGACAGGGGATAATTCACCCCTCCACTTT. It yields the protein CASSHEKGTGDNSPLHF.

The chain carries TRBV7-2 and TRBJ1-1, with unresolved D. The CDR3 has 13 amino acids. The germline V gene encodes CDR1 SGHTA and CDR2 FQGNSA. The V end lost 5 bases, the J end lost 3 bases, and 10 bases lay between the germline ends. The CDR3 sequence is CASSRSRDTEAFF. The DNA for the CDR3 is TGTGCCAGCAGCAGAAGCCGGGACACTGAAGCTTTCTTT. The full variable domain, completed using reference TRBV7-2 and TRBJ1-1, is GAGVSQSPSNKVTEKGKDVELRCDPISGHTALYWYRQSLGQGLEFLIYFQGNSAPDKSGLPSDRFSAERTGGSVSTLTIQRTQQEDSAVYLCASSRSRDTEAFFGQGTRLTVV.

This clone was recorded only once. The genes are TRBV19 and TRBJ1-2, with no clear D. Germline assignment: CDR1 LNHDA and CDR2 SQIVND (reference sequence). This CDR3 comprises 16 residues. V was cut by 2 bases and J by 6 bases, with 19 bases left in between. The DNA of the CDR3 is TGTGCCAGTAGTATATCGTTTGGGCAGTCGGCTGATGGCTACACCTTC. Its protein is CASSISFGQSADGYTF.

The rearrangement uses TRBV14 and TRBJ2-5; D is possibly TRBD1 (6 bases). The germline CDR1 and CDR2 sequences are SGHDN and FVKESK. The CDR3 contains 16 residues. The ends were cut back, 3 bases at V and 2 bases at J, with 16 bases in the middle. Here the CDR3 DNA reads TGTGCCAGCAGCCAGGGCCCGGGACACCCACAAGAGACCCAGTACTTC. Encoded protein: CASSQGPGHPQETQYF.

The chain combines TRBV28 with TRBJ2-7; no reliable D call. Trimming shortened V by 3 bases and J by 2 bases, and 17 bases separated the two germline ends. This CDR3 is built from 16 residues. Germline values: CDR1 MDHEN, CDR2 SYDVKM. In DNA form, the CDR3 reads TGTGCCAGCAGTTTCATCTGGTACAGTAAAACCTACGAGCAGTACTTC. It specifies CASSFIWYSKTYEQYF.

This chain joins TRBV19 and TRBJ2-2; 8 nucleotides line up with TRBD1. The V segment lost 8 bases and the J segment 8 bases; nucleotides outside the gene matches: 10. The CDR3 has 14 amino acids. The germline V gene encodes CDR1 LNHDA and CDR2 SQIVND (reference sequence). The chain's CDR3 is CASSTGGAPGELFF. DNA of the CDR3: TGTGCCAGTTCTACAGGGGGAGCCCCGGGGGAGCTGTTTTTT. Supplemented by reference TRBV19 and TRBJ2-2, the full variable domain reads DGGITQSPKYLFRKEGQNVTLSCEQNLNHDAMYWYRQDPGQGLRLIYYSQIVNDFQKGDIAEGYSVSREKKESFPLTVTSAQKNPTAFYLCASSTGGAPGELFFGEGSRLTVL.

This chain joins TRBV18 and TRBJ2-5; 9 nucleotides align to TRBD1. The germline V gene has CDR1 KGHSH and CDR2 LQKENI. The trim removed 0 bases at V and 1 base at J, leaving 21 bases unmatched. This CDR3 comprises 22 residues. CDR3 in amino acids: CASSPPQTGTGWIPTTQETQYF. In DNA form, the CDR3 reads TGTGCCAGCTCACCACCTCAAACCGGGACAGGGTGGATCCCTACTACCCAAGAGACCCAGTACTTC.